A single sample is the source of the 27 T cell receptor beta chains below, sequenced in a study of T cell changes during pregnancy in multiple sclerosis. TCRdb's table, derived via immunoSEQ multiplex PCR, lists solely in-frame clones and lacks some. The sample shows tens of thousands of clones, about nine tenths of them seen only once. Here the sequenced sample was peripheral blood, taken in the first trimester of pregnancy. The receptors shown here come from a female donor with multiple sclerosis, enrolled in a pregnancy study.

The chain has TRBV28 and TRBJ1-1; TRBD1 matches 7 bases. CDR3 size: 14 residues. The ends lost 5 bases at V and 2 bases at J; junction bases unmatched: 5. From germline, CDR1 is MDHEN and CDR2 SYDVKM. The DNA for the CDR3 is TGTGCCAGCAGTGCGGGGACAGTCAACACTGAAGCTTTCTTT. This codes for CASSAGTVNTEAFF.

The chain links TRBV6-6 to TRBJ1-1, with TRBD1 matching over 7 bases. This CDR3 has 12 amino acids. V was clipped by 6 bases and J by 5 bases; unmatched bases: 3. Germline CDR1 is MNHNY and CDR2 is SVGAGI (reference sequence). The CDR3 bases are TGTGCCAGCAGCCGACAGGGTACTGAAGCTTTCTTT. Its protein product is CASSRQGTEAFF.

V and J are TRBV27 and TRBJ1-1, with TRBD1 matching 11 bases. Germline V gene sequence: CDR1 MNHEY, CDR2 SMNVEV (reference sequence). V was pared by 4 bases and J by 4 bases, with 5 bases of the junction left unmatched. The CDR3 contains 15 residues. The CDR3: CASSSRDRGFTEAFF. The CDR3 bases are TGTGCCAGCAGTTCCAGGGACAGGGGGTTCACTGAAGCTTTCTTT.

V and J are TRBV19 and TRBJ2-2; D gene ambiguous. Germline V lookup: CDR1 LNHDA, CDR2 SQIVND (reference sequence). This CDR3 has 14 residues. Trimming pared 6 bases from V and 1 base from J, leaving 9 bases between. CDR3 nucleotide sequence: TGTGCCAGTAGCCCCTATTTGAACACCGGGGAGCTGTTTTTT. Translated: CASSPYLNTGELFF.

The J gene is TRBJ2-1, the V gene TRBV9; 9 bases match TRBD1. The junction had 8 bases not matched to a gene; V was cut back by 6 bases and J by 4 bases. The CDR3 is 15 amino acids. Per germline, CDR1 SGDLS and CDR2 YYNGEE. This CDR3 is CASTPEDRGYNEQFF. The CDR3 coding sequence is TGTGCCAGCACCCCCGAGGACAGGGGATACAATGAGCAGTTCTTC.

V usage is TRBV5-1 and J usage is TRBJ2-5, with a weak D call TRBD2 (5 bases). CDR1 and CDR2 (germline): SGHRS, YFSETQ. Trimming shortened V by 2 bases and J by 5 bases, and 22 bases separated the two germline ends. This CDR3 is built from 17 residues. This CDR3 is CASSFLTRGSAGETQYF. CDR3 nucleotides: TGCGCCAGCAGCTTCCTAACTAGAGGGAGCGCCGGGGAGACCCAGTACTTC.

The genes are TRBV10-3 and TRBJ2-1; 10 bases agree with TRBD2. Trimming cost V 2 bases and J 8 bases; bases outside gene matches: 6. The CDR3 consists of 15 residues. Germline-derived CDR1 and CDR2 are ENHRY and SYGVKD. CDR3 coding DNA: TGTGCCATCAGTGAGCCGAGCGGGAGGGCCTATGAGCAGTTCTTC. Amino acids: CAISEPSGRAYEQFF.

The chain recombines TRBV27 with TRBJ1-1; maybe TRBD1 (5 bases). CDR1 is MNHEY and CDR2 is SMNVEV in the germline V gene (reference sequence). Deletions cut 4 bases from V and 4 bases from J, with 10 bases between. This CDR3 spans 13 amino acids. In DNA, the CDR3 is TGTGCCAGCAGTTCACAGGTTGGCACTGAAGCTTTCTTT. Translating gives CASSSQVGTEAFF.

The chain's CDR3 is CASSWTSSYEQYF. The CDR3 DNA reads as TGTGCCAGCAGCTGGACTAGCTCCTACGAGCAGTACTTC. The chain carries TRBV7-2 and TRBJ2-7; 7 bases are shared with TRBD2. The CDR3 sequence is 13 residues long. The germline CDR1 and CDR2 sequences are SGHTA and FQGNSA. Losses at the gene ends were 4 bases for V and 0 bases for J; bases not matched to a gene: 0.

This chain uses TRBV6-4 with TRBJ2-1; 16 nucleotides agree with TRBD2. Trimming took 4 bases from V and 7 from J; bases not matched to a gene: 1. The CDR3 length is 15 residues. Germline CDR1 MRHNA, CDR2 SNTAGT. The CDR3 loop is CASSAGLAGGNEQFF. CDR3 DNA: TGTGCCAGCAGTGCGGGACTAGCGGGAGGGAATGAGCAGTTCTTC.

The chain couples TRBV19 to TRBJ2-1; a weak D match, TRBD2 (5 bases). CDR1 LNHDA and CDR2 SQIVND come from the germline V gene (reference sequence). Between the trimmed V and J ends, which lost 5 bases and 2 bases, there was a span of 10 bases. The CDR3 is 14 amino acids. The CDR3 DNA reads TGTGCCAGTAGTGCTGGAGGAACCTACAATGAGCAGTTCTTC. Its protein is CASSAGGTYNEQFF.

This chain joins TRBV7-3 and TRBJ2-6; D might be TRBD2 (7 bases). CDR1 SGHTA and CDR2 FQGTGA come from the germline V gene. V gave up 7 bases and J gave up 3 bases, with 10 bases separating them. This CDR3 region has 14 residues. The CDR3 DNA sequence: TGTGCCAGCACCGGGGGGCTTGGGGCCAACGTCCTGACTTTC. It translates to CASTGGLGANVLTF.

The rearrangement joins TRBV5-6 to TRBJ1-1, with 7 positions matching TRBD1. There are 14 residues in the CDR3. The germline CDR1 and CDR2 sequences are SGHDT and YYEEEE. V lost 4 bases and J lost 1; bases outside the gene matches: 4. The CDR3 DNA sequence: TGTGCCAGCAGCATTCGGGACAGGAACACTGAAGCTTTCTTT. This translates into CASSIRDRNTEAFF. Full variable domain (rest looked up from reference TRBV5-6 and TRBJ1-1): DAGVTQSPTHLIKTRGQQVTLRCSPKSGHDTVSWYQQALGQGPQFIFQYYEEEERQRGNFPDRFSGHQFPNYSSELNVNALLLGDSALYLCASSIRDRNTEAFFGQGTRLTVV.

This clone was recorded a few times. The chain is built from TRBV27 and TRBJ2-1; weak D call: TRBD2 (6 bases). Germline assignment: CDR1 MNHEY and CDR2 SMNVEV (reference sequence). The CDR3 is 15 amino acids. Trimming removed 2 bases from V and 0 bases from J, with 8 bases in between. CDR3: CASSLRDSSYNEQFF. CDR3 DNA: TGTGCCAGCAGTTTACGGGACTCCTCCTACAATGAGCAGTTCTTC.

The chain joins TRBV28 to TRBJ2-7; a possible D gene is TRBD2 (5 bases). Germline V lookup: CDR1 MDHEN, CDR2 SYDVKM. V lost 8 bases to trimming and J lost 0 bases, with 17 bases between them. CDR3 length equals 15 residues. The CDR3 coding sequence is TGTGCCAGCCGAACCCCCGGGGAGCCCTCCTACGAGCAGTACTTC. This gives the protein CASRTPGEPSYEQYF.

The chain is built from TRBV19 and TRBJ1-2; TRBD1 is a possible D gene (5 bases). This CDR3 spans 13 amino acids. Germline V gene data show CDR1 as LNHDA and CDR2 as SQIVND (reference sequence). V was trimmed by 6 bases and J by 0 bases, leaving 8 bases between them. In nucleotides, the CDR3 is TGTGCCAGTAGCAGACAGACTAACTATGGCTACACCTTC. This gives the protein CASSRQTNYGYTF.

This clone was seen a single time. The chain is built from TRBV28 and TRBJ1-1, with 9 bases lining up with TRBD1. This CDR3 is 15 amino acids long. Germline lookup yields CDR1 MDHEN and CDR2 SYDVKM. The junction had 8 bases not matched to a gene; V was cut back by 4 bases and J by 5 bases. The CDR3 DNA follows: TGTGCCAGCAGTTCATCAGGGACAGGGCTAACTGAAGCTTTCTTT. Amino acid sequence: CASSSSGTGLTEAFF.

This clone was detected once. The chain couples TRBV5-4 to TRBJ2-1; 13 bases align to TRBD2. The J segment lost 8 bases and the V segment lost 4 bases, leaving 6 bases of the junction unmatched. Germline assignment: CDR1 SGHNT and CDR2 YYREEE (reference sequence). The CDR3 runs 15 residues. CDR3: CASSPGLAGRDEQFF. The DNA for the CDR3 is TGTGCCAGCAGCCCGGGACTAGCGGGAAGGGATGAGCAGTTCTTC. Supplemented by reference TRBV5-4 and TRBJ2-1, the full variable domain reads ETGVTQSPTHLIKTRGQQVTLRCSSQSGHNTVSWYQQALGQGPQFIFQYYREEENGRGNFPPRFSGLQFPNYSSELNVNALELDDSALYLCASSPGLAGRDEQFFGPGTRLTVL.

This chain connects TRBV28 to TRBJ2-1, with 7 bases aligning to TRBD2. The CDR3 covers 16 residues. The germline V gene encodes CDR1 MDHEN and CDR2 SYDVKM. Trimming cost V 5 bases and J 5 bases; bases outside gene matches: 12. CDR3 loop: CASSEFKRDPDNEQFF. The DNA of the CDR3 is TGTGCCAGCAGTGAGTTTAAGCGGGACCCCGACAATGAGCAGTTCTTC.

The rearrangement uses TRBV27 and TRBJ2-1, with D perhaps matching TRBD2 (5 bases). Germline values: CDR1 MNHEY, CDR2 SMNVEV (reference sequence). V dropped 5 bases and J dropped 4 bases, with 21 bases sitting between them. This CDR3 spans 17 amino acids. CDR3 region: CASSPRRVSSQYNEQFF. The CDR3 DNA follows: TGTGCCAGCAGTCCACGGCGGGTTAGCAGCCAGTACAATGAGCAGTTCTTC.

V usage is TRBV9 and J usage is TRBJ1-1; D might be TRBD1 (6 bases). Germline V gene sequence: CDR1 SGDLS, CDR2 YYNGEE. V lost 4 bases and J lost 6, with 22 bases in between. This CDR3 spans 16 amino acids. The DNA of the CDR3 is TGTGCCAGCAGCCCAAGGGGGGGTCAGCTCGCACCTGAAGCTTTCTTT. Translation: CASSPRGGQLAPEAFF.

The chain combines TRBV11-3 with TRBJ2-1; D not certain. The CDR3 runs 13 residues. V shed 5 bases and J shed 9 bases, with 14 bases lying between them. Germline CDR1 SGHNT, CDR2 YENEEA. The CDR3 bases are TGTGCCAGCAGCCTTTCCGAGGCCAGTGAGCAGTTCTTC. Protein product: CASSLSEASEQFF.

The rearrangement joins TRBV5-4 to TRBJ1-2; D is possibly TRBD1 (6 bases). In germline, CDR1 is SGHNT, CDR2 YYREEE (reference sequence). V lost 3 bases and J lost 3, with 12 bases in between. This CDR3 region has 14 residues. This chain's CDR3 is CASSWTAGDYGYTF. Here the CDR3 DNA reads TGTGCCAGCAGCTGGACAGCGGGGGACTATGGCTACACCTTC.

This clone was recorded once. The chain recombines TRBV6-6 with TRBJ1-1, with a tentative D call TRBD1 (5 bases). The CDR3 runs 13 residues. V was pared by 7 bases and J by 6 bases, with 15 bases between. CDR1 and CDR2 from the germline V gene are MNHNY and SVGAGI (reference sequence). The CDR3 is CASIQPGGAEAFF. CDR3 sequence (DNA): TGTGCCAGCATCCAACCGGGAGGGGCTGAAGCTTTCTTT.

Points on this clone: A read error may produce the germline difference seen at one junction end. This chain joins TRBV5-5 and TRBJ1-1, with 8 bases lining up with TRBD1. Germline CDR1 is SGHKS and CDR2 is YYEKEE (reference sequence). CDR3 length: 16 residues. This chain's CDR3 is CASDFRGQGANTGAFF. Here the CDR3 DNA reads TGTGCCAGCGACTTCAGGGGGCAAGGGGCGAACACTGGAGCTTTCTTT.

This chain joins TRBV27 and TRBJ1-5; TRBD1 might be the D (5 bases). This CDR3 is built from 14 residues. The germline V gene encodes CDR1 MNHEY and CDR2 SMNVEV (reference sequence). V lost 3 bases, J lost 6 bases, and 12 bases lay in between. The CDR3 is CASSLAGRGQPQHF. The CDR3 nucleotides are TGTGCCAGCAGTTTGGCGGGGCGCGGTCAGCCCCAGCATTTT.

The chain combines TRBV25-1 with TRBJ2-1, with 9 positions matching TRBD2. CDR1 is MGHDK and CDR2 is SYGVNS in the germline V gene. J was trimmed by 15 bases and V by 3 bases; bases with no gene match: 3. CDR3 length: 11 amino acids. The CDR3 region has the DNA TGTGCCAGCAGTGAGGCGGGAGGGCGGTTCTTC. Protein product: CASSEAGGRFF.